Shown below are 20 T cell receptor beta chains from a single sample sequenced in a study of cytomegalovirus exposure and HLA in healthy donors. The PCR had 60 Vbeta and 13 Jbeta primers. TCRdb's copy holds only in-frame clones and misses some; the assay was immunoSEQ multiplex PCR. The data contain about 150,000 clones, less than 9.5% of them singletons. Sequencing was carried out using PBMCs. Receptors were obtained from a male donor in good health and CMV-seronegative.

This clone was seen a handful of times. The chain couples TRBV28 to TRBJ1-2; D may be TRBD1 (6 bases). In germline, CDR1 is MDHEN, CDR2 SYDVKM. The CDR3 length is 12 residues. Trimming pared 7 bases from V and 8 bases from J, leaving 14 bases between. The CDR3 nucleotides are TGTGCCAGCAACCTACAGGGAGTCGGCTACACCTTC. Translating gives CASNLQGVGYTF.

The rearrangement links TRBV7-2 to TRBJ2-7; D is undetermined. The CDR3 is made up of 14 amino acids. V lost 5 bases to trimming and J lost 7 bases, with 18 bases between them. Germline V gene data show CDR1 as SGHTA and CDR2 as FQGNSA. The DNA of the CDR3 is TGTGCCAGCAGCCAACTCCCCCTTGGCGGAGAGCAGTACTTC. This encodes CASSQLPLGGEQYF.

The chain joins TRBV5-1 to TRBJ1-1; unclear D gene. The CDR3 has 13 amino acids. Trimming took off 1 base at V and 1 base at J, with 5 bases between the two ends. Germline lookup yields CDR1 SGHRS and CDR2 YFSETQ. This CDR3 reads CASSLIKNTEAFF. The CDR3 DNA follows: TGCGCCAGCAGCTTGATAAAGAACACTGAAGCTTTCTTT.

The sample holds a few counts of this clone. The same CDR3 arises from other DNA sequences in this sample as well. This CDR3 is CASSYVGGQGTQYF. CDR3 in DNA: TGTGCCAGCAGTTACGTGGGGGGGCAGGGTACTCAGTATTTT. The gene calls are TRBV6-6 and TRBJ2-3, with TRBD2 as a possible D gene (7 bases). The CDR3 totals 14 residues. The V and J ends lost 2 bases and 12 bases respectively, with 18 bases between them. Germline CDR1 MNHNY, CDR2 SVGAGI (reference sequence).

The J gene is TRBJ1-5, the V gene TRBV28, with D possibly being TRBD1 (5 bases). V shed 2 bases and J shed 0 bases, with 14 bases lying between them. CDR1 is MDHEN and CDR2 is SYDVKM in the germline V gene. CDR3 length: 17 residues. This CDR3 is CASSLREGALSNQPQHF. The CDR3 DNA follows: TGTGCCAGCAGTTTAAGGGAAGGGGCTCTTAGCAATCAGCCCCAGCATTTT.

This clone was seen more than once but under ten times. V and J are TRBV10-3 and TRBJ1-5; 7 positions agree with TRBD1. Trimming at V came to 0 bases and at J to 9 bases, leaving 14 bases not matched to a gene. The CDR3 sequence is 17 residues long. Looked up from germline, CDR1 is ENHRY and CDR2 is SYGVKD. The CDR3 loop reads CAISESLRQGPLGPQHF. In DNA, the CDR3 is TGTGCCATCAGTGAGTCTCTACGACAGGGACCACTTGGGCCCCAGCATTTT.

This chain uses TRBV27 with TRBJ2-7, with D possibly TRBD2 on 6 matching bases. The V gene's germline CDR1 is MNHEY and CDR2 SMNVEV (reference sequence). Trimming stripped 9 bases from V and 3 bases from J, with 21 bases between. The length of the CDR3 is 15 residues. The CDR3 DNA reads TGTGCCAGTCACAAGCGGGCTCTGGGGTTCTACGAGCAGTACTTC. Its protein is CASHKRALGFYEQYF.

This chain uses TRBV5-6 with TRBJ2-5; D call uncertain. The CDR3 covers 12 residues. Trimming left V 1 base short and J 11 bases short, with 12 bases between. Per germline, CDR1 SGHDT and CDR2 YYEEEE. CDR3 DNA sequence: TGTGCCAGCAGCTTGACCGAGTATGAACAGTACTTC. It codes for CASSLTEYEQYF.

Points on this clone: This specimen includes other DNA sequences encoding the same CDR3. CDR3 bases: TGTGCCAGCGGCCTTGCCCAGGGCGATTCACCCCTCCACTTT. This translates into CASGLAQGDSPLHF. The rearrangement joins TRBV5-6 to TRBJ1-6, with TRBD1 as a possible D gene (5 bases). Germline CDR1 reads SGHDT; CDR2 reads YYEEEE. The CDR3 sequence is 14 residues long. V shed 7 bases and J shed 8 bases, with 16 bases lying between them. Based on the CDR3 plus reference TRBV5-6 and TRBJ1-6, the full variable domain is DAGVTQSPTHLIKTRGQQVTLRCSPKSGHDTVSWYQQALGQGPQFIFQYYEEEERQRGNFPDRFSGHQFPNYSSELNVNALLLGDSALYLCASGLAQGDSPLHFGNGTRLTVT.

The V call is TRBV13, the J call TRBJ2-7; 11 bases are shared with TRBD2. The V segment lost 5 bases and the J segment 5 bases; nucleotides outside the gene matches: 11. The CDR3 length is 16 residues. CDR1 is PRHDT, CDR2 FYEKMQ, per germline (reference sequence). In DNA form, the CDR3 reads TGTGCCAGCAGCAAGATTAGCGGGGGGGCCTTCCACGAGCAGTACTTC. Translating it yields CASSKISGGAFHEQYF.

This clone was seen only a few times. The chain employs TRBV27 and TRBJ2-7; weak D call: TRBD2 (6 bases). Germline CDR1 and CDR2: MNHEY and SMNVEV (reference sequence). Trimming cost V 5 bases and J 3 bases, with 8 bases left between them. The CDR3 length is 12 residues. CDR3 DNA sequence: TGTGCCAGCAGTATCGGGGGCTACGAGCAGTACTTC. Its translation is CASSIGGYEQYF.

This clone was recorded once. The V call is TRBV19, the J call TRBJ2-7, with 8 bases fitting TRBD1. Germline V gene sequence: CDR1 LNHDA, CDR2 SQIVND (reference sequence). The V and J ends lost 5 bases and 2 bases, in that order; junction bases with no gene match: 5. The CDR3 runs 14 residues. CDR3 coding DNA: TGTGCCAGTAGTTCCGGACAGGGAGCCTACGAGCAGTACTTC. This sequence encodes CASSSGQGAYEQYF.

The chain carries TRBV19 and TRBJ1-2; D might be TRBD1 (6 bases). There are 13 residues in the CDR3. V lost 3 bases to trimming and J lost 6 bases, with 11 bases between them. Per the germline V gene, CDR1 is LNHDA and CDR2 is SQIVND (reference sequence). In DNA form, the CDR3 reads TGTGCCAGTAGTATTTGGGGACACCATGGCTACACCTTC. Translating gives CASSIWGHHGYTF. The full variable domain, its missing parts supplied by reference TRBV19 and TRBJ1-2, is DGGITQSPKYLFRKEGQNVTLSCEQNLNHDAMYWYRQDPGQGLRLIYYSQIVNDFQKGDIAEGYSVSREKKESFPLTVTSAQKNPTAFYLCASSIWGHHGYTFGSGTRLTVV.

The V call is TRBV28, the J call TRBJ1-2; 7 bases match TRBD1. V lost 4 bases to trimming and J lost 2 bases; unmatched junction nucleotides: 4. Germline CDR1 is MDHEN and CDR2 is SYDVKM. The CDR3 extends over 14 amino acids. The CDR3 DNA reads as TGTGCCAGCAGTTCCACGACAGGGAACTATGGCTACACCTTC. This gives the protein CASSSTTGNYGYTF.

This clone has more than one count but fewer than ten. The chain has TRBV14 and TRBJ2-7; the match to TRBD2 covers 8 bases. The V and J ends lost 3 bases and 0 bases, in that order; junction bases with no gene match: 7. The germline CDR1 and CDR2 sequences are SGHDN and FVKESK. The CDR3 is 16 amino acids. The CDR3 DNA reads TGTGCCAGCAGCCAGGGCCCAGCGGGGGACTCCTACGAGCAGTACTTC. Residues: CASSQGPAGDSYEQYF. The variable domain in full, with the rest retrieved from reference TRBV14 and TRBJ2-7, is EAGVTQFPSHSVIEKGQTVTLRCDPISGHDNLYWYRRVMGKEIKFLLHFVKESKQDESGMPNNRFLAERTGGTYSTLKVQPAELEDSGVYFCASSQGPAGDSYEQYFGPGTRLTVT.

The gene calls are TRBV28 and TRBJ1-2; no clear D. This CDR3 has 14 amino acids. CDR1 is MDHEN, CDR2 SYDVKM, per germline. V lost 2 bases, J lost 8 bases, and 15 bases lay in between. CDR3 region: CASSLSTGISGYTF. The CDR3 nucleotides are TGTGCCAGCAGTTTAAGTACGGGGATTTCAGGCTACACCTTC.

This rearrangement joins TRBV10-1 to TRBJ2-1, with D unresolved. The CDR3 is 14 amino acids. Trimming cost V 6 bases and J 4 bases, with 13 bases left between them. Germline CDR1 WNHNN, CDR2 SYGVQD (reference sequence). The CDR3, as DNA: TGCGCCAGCAGGGGCGAATGGCCGTACAATGAGCAGTTCTTC. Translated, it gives CASRGEWPYNEQFF.

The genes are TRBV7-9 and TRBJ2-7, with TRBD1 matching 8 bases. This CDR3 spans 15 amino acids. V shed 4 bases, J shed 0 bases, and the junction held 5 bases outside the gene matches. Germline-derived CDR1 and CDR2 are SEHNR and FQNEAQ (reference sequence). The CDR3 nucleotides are TGTGCCAGCAGCTCCCGGGACAGGAACTCCTACGAGCAGTACTTC. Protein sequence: CASSSRDRNSYEQYF.

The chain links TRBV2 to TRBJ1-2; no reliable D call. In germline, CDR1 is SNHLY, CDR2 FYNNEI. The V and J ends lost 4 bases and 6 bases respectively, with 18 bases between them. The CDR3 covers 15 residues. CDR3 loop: CASSVEAGRTNGYTF. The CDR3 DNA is TGTGCCAGCAGTGTCGAAGCCGGCAGGACTAATGGCTACACCTTC.

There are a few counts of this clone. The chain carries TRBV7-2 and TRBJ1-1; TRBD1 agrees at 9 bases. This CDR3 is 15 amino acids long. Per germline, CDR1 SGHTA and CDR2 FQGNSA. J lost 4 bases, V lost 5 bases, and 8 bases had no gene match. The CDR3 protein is CASSPQQGARTEAFF. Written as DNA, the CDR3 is TGTGCCAGCAGCCCGCAACAGGGGGCGCGCACTGAAGCTTTCTTT.